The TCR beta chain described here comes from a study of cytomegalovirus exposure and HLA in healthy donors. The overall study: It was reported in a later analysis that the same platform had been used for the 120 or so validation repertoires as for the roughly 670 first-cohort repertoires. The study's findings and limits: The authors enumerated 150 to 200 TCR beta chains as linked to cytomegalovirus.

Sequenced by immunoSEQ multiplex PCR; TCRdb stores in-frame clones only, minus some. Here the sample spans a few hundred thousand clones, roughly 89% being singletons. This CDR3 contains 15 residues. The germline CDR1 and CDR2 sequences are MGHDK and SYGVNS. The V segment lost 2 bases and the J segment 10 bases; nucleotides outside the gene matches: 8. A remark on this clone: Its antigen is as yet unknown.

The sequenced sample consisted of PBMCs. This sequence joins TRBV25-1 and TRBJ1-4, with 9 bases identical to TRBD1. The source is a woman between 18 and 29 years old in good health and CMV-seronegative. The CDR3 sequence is CASSEPWTGVGKLFF. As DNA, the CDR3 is TGTGCCAGCAGTGAACCTTGGACAGGGGTCGGAAAACTGTTTTTT.